These 31 T cell receptor beta chains share one sample of origin, sequenced in a study of blood T cell repertoires in COVID-19. The repertoire was sequenced with immunoSEQ multiplex PCR; TCRdb's copy has only in-frame clones and lacks some. The data show 150,000 to 200,000 clones, with about 90% seen just once and around 1.2% held by the top ten. Sequencing input: PBMCs or T cells enriched from blood (not recorded which). The source of these receptors is a human donor with acute COVID-19. The donor label of this sample is uncertain.

The V gene is TRBV7-2, the J gene TRBJ2-3; TRBD1 matches at 7 bases. The CDR3 contains 15 residues. Trimming removed 7 bases from V and 2 bases from J; junction bases left unmatched: 9. In germline, CDR1 is SGHTA, CDR2 FQGNSA. The CDR3 sequence is CASTLTGPFTDTQYF. The CDR3 nucleotides are TGTGCCAGCACCCTGACAGGGCCTTTCACAGATACGCAGTATTTT.

The chain links TRBV27 to TRBJ1-1, with 12 nucleotides matching TRBD1. The length of the CDR3 is 17 residues. The V gene end was trimmed by 7 bases and the J gene end by 2 bases; junction bases not matched to a gene: 11. Germline V gene data show CDR1 as MNHEY and CDR2 as SMNVEV (reference sequence). The CDR3 reads CASTPGTGGSLNTEAFF. For the CDR3, the DNA is TGTGCCAGCACCCCAGGGACAGGGGGCTCCCTCAACACTGAAGCTTTCTTT.

The rearrangement joins TRBV19 to TRBJ2-6, with D unresolved. Germline-derived CDR1 and CDR2 are LNHDA and SQIVND (reference sequence). This CDR3 has 14 residues. Trimming left V 5 bases short and J 0 bases short, with 5 bases between. The CDR3 coding sequence is TGTGCCAGTAGTGGCCTCTCTGGGGCCAACGTCCTGACTTTC. Amino acid sequence: CASSGLSGANVLTF.

The count of this clone is one. V usage is TRBV27 and J usage is TRBJ2-3; 14 bases are shared with TRBD2. With V trimmed by 5 bases and J by 2 bases, 12 bases remained unmatched. The CDR3 loop spans 19 amino acids. Germline V gene sequence: CDR1 MNHEY, CDR2 SMNVEV (reference sequence). The CDR3 here is CASSRGLAGGLGITDTQYF. The CDR3 coding sequence is TGTGCCAGCAGTCGAGGACTAGCGGGGGGCCTCGGAATCACAGATACGCAGTATTTT.

This chain uses TRBV12-3 or TRBV12-4 with TRBJ2-5, with a tentative D call TRBD1 (7 bases). V dropped 6 bases and J dropped 3 bases, with 8 bases sitting between them. This CDR3 is 12 amino acids long. The CDR3 protein is CASSRGEETQYF. The CDR3 DNA is TGTGCCAGCAGCAGGGGGGAAGAGACCCAGTACTTC.

The chain recombines TRBV6-1 with TRBJ1-6, with TRBD1 identical over 7 bases. The V segment lost 3 bases and the J segment 7 bases; nucleotides outside the gene matches: 3. The CDR3 runs to 14 residues. Germline CDR1 is MNHNS and CDR2 is SASEGT. The CDR3 sequence: CASSDRQGNSPLHF. In nucleotides, the CDR3 is TGTGCCAGCAGTGACCGACAGGGAAATTCACCCCTCCACTTT.

This chain uses TRBV6-5 with TRBJ1-4; 11 bases fit TRBD1. There are 15 residues in the CDR3. The germline gives CDR1 MNHEY, CDR2 SVGAGI. V lost 0 bases to trimming and J lost 7 bases; unmatched junction nucleotides: 1. The CDR3 loop is CASSYSGTGGEKLFF. The CDR3 region has the DNA TGTGCCAGCAGTTACTCGGGGACAGGGGGTGAAAAACTGTTTTTT.

A single count supports this clone. The genes are TRBV5-1 and TRBJ2-7; 8 bases line up with TRBD2. The length of the CDR3 is 15 residues. V lost 4 bases and J lost 0; bases outside the gene matches: 6. The germline V gene has CDR1 SGHRS and CDR2 YFSETQ. The CDR3 here is CASSPDSGVSYEQYF. CDR3 in DNA: TGCGCCAGCAGCCCGGATAGCGGGGTCTCCTACGAGCAGTACTTC.

V usage is TRBV25-1 and J usage is TRBJ1-1; D remains ambiguous. CDR3 length: 12 residues. V gave up 1 base and J gave up 2 bases, with 2 bases separating them. From germline, CDR1 is MGHDK and CDR2 SYGVNS. In DNA form, the CDR3 reads TGTGCCAGCAGTGAATTAAACACTGAAGCTTTCTTT. It yields the protein CASSELNTEAFF.

J is TRBJ1-1 and V is TRBV7-9, with 11 bases matching TRBD1. The V segment lost 2 bases and the J segment 6 bases; nucleotides outside the gene matches: 2. The CDR3 extends over 14 amino acids. Germline lookup yields CDR1 SEHNR and CDR2 FQNEAQ (reference sequence). The CDR3 DNA reads TGTGCCAGCAGCTTAACGGGACAGGGGGCTGAAGCTTTCTTT. Translated: CASSLTGQGAEAFF. The variable domain in full, with the rest retrieved from reference TRBV7-9 and TRBJ1-1, is DTGVSQNPRHKITKRGQNVTFRCDPISEHNRLYWYRQTLGQGPEFLTYFQNEAQLEKSRLLSDRFSAERPKGSFSTLEIQRTEQGDSAMYLCASSLTGQGAEAFFGQGTRLTVV.

The V and J genes are TRBV19 and TRBJ1-2; 7 bases fit TRBD1. CDR3 length: 16 residues. Germline values: CDR1 LNHDA, CDR2 SQIVND (reference sequence). V was clipped by 5 bases and J by 2 bases; unmatched bases: 11. CDR3 bases: TGTGCCAGTAGTGAGCCGCTGGACAGGATCAACTATGGCTACACCTTC. Translation: CASSEPLDRINYGYTF.

CDR3 bases: TGTGCCAGTAGTATAGGACAGGGAAGGTACGAGCAGTACTTC. Protein sequence: CASSIGQGRYEQYF. The chain has TRBV19 and TRBJ2-7; 7 bases align to TRBD1. Germline V gene data show CDR1 as LNHDA and CDR2 as SQIVND (reference sequence). CDR3 size: 14 residues. J was trimmed by 4 bases and V by 1 base; bases with no gene match: 4.

In DNA, the CDR3 is TGCGCCAGCAGCCTCAAGACAGGGGCCCTCTCCTACGAGCAGTACTTC. Protein: CASSLKTGALSYEQYF. This rearrangement joins TRBV4-1 to TRBJ2-7, with TRBD1 matching 8 bases. With 4 bases clipped from V and 0 bases from J, the junction kept 8 bases outside the gene matches. The CDR3 loop spans 16 amino acids. In germline, CDR1 is MGHRA, CDR2 YSYEKL.

This clone was observed a few times. The chain employs TRBV6-5 and TRBJ2-7; 7 nucleotides line up with TRBD1. CDR3 length: 13 amino acids. Germline lookup yields CDR1 MNHEY and CDR2 SVGAGI. V dropped 6 bases and J dropped 1; count of bases not matched to a gene: 3. The CDR3 is CASSRTGSYEQYF. The CDR3 DNA follows: TGTGCCAGCAGCCGGACAGGATCCTACGAGCAGTACTTC.

Here the CDR3 DNA reads TGTGCCAGCAGCGTAGGACTGCGGGGGGGGTCTAACTATGGCTACACCTTC. Protein product: CASSVGLRGGSNYGYTF. V gene TRBV9 combines with J gene TRBJ1-2, with a tentative D call TRBD1 (5 bases). Looked up from germline, CDR1 is SGDLS and CDR2 is YYNGEE. The CDR3 is made up of 17 amino acids. The germline V and J ends were trimmed by 0 bases and 0 bases, with 15 bases remaining between them.

Worth noting for this clone: A junction end diverges from the germline sequence, so it may reflect a read error. CDR3 residues: CASSEAFTGSVLYNGQFF. CDR3 DNA sequence: TGTGCCAGCAGTGAAGCGTTTACAGGTTCCGTTCTCTACAATGGGCAGTTCTTC. The gene calls are TRBV6-1 and TRBJ2-1, with a tentative D call TRBD1 (5 bases). This CDR3 spans 18 amino acids. Germline V lookup: CDR1 MNHNS, CDR2 SASEGT.

The CDR3 sequence is CASSQAGGYTF. The CDR3 DNA follows: TGCGCCAGCAGCCAAGCCGGGGGCTACACCTTC. The V gene is TRBV4-1, the J gene TRBJ1-2; D not resolved. This CDR3 contains 11 residues. The ends were cut back, 1 base at V and 8 bases at J, with 5 bases in the middle. Germline lookup yields CDR1 MGHRA and CDR2 YSYEKL.

This chain connects TRBV6-2 or TRBV6-3 to TRBJ2-1, with D perhaps matching TRBD1 (6 bases). CDR1 and CDR2 from the germline V gene are MNHEY and SVGEGT. This CDR3 spans 16 amino acids. Between the trimmed V and J ends, which lost 1 base and 0 bases, there was a span of 10 bases. The CDR3 loop reads CASSYYRVFSYNEQFF. CDR3 coding DNA: TGTGCCAGCAGTTACTACAGGGTTTTCTCCTACAATGAGCAGTTCTTC.

This chain uses TRBV19 with TRBJ1-1; 7 bases match TRBD1. Germline lookup yields CDR1 LNHDA and CDR2 SQIVND (reference sequence). This CDR3 region has 17 residues. The V segment lost 3 bases and the J segment 0 bases; nucleotides outside the gene matches: 10. The CDR3 DNA sequence: TGTGCCAGTAGTATCAGGGGACAGTTCTCCATGAACACTGAAGCTTTCTTT. Protein: CASSIRGQFSMNTEAFF.

The chain uses TRBV5-6 and TRBJ1-1, with 7 bases lining up with TRBD1. This CDR3 spans 16 amino acids. After removal of 4 bases from V and 3 bases from J, the junction contained 12 bases not matched to a gene. Germline CDR1 and CDR2: SGHDT and YYEEEE. CDR3 nucleotide sequence: TGTGCCAGCAGCCCTTGGCGACAGGGCGGATACACTGAAGCTTTCTTT. Amino acid sequence: CASSPWRQGGYTEAFF.

The V call is TRBV2, the J call TRBJ2-5; D is possibly TRBD2 (6 bases). Germline V gene lookup returns CDR1 SNHLY and CDR2 FYNNEI. The CDR3 has 14 residues. Trimming removed 5 bases from V and 1 base from J, with 11 bases in between. CDR3 sequence reads: CASSRAGPQETQYF. Written as DNA, the CDR3 is TGTGCCAGCAGTCGCGCGGGGCCCCAAGAGACCCAGTACTTC.

The chain joins TRBV19 to TRBJ2-5, with 9 bases that match TRBD2. This CDR3 contains 15 residues. V lost 5 bases, J lost 4 bases, and 8 bases stayed unmatched. Germline V CDR1 and CDR2: LNHDA, SQIVND (reference sequence). The CDR3 DNA sequence: TGTGCCAGTAGTCTTAGGACTAGCGTCGGAGAGACCCAGTACTTC. Its translation: CASSLRTSVGETQYF.

The V and J genes are TRBV12-3 or TRBV12-4 and TRBJ2-1; 8 bases line up with TRBD2. This CDR3 is 13 amino acids long. Losses at the gene ends were 0 bases for V and 14 bases for J; bases not matched to a gene: 6. This CDR3 reads CASSLASGGGEFF. The CDR3 DNA is TGTGCCAGCAGTTTAGCGTCGGGGGGGGGCGAGTTCTTC.

As DNA, the CDR3 is TGTGCCAGTAGGGCGGGGGCGGGGGAGACCCAGTACTTC. The encoded protein is CASRAGAGETQYF. The chain employs TRBV19 and TRBJ2-5; possibly TRBD2 for D (7 bases). The germline V gene encodes CDR1 LNHDA and CDR2 SQIVND (reference sequence). V was shortened by 6 bases and J by 5 bases, with 13 bases between the two germline ends. The CDR3 consists of 13 residues.

The chain combines TRBV5-5 with TRBJ1-5; D gene uncertain. The CDR3 has 15 residues. The germline CDR1 and CDR2 sequences are SGHKS and YYEKEE (reference sequence). V was clipped by 0 bases and J by 5 bases, with 12 bases between them. CDR3 coding DNA: TGTGCCAGCAGCTTGGGGGTCACAGTTCATCAGCCCCAGCATTTT. Protein product: CASSLGVTVHQPQHF. The whole variable domain, filled in from reference TRBV5-5 and TRBJ1-5, reads DAGVTQSPTHLIKTRGQQVTLRCSPISGHKSVSWYQQVLGQGPQFIFQYYEKEERGRGNFPDRFSARQFPNYSSELNVNALLLGDSALYLCASSLGVTVHQPQHFGDGTRLSIL.

V usage is TRBV4-1 and J usage is TRBJ2-2, with a possible D match to TRBD2 (5 bases). The V gene lost 1 base and the J gene lost 7 bases, with 7 bases spanning the gap. The CDR3 extends over 13 amino acids. CDR1 and CDR2 (germline): MGHRA, YSYEKL. CDR3: CASSQVGGGELFF. Written as DNA, the CDR3 is TGCGCCAGCAGCCAAGTTGGAGGCGGGGAGCTGTTTTTT.

V usage is TRBV24-1 and J usage is TRBJ1-2; D possibly corresponds to TRBD1 (5 bases). The germline V and J ends were trimmed by 4 bases and 0 bases, with 8 bases remaining between them. CDR3 size: 14 residues. Germline assignment: CDR1 KGHDR and CDR2 SFDVKD. The CDR3 sequence: CATSEGGTNYGYTF. In DNA, the CDR3 is TGTGCCACCAGTGAGGGGGGGACTAACTATGGCTACACCTTC.

This clone has just one count. This chain links TRBV5-4 with TRBJ2-3; no definite D call. The V and J ends lost 4 bases and 6 bases respectively, with 6 bases between them. Germline V CDR1 and CDR2: SGHNT, YYREEE (reference sequence). This CDR3 has 11 residues. CDR3 DNA: TGTGCCAGCAGCCAAGAGGATACGCAGTATTTT. Its translation: CASSQEDTQYF. Full variable domain (rest looked up from reference TRBV5-4 and TRBJ2-3): ETGVTQSPTHLIKTRGQQVTLRCSSQSGHNTVSWYQQALGQGPQFIFQYYREEENGRGNFPPRFSGLQFPNYSSELNVNALELDDSALYLCASSQEDTQYFGPGTRLTVL.

The V call is TRBV3-1 (or the pseudogene TRBV3-2), the J call TRBJ2-3; 10 bases match TRBD2. Germline V gives CDR1 LGHDT, CDR2 YNNKEL (reference sequence). Trimming cost V 2 bases and J 1 base; bases outside gene matches: 9. The CDR3 loop spans 18 amino acids. The DNA of the CDR3 is TGTGCCAGCAGCCAAACCTTTTCCGGGACTAGCGGCACAGATACGCAGTATTTT. This translates into CASSQTFSGTSGTDTQYF.

The V and J genes are TRBV7-6 and TRBJ1-4, with TRBD1 as a possible D gene (5 bases). The V gene's germline CDR1 is SGHVS and CDR2 FNYEAQ. There are 15 residues in the CDR3. Trimming removed 1 base from V and 8 bases from J, with 14 bases in between. CDR3 sequence reads: CASSLDGGGGEKLFF. As DNA, the CDR3 is TGTGCCAGCAGCTTAGATGGGGGGGGAGGCGAAAAACTGTTTTTT.

CDR3 residues: CASSGQGMGYGYTF. CDR3 DNA: TGTGCCAGCAGTGGACAGGGAATGGGCTATGGCTACACCTTC. The J gene is TRBJ1-2, the V gene TRBV6-2 or TRBV6-3; 8 nucleotides align to TRBD1. Germline V CDR1 and CDR2: MNHEY, SVGEGT. V shed 5 bases, J shed 4 bases, and the junction held 6 bases outside the gene matches. This CDR3 is 14 amino acids long.